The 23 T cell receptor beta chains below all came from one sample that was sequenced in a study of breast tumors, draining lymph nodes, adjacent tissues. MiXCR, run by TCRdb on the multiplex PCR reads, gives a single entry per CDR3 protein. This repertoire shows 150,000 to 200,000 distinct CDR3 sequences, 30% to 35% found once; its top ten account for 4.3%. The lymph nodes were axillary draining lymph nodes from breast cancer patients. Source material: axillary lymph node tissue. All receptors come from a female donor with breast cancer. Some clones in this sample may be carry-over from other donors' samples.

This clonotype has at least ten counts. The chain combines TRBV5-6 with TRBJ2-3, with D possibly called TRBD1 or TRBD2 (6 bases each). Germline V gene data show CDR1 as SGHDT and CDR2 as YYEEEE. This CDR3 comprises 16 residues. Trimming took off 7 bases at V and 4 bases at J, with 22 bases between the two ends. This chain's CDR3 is CASDLRLGGPPDTQYF. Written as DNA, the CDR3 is TGTGCCAGCGACTTGAGATTGGGGGGCCCCCCAGATACGCAGTATTTT.

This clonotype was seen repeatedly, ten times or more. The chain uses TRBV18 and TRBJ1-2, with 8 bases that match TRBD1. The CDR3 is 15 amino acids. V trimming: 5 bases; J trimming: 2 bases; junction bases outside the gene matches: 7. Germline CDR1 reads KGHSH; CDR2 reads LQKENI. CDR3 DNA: TGTGCCAGCTCAACAAGACAGGGGATAAACTATGGCTACACCTTC. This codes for CASSTRQGINYGYTF.

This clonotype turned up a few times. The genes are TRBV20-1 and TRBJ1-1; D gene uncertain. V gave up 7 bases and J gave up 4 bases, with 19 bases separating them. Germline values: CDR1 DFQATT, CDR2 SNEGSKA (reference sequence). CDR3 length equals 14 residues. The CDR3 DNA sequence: TGCAGTGAACGCCCCCCGGCAGAAAGCACTGAAGCTTTCTTT. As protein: CSERPPAESTEAFF.

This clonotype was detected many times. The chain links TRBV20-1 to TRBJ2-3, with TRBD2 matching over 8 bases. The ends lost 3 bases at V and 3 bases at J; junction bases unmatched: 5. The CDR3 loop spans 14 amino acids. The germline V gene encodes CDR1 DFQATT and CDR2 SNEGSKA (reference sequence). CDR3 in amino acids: CSASRGGGTDTQYF. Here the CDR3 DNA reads TGCAGTGCTAGCCGGGGGGGCGGGACAGATACGCAGTATTTT.

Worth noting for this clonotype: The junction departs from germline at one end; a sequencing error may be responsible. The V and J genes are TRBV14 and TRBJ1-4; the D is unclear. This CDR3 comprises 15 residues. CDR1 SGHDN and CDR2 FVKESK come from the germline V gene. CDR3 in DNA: TGTGCCAGCAGCACTATCAGAGGAACTAATGAAAACCTGCTTTTT. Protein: CASSTIRGTNENLLF.

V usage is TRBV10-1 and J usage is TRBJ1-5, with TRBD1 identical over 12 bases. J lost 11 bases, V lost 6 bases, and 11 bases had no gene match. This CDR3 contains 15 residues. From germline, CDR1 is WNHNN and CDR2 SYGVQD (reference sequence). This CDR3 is CASSSGTGGFETQHF. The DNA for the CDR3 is TGCGCCAGCAGCTCCGGGACAGGGGGCTTTGAGACCCAGCATTTT.

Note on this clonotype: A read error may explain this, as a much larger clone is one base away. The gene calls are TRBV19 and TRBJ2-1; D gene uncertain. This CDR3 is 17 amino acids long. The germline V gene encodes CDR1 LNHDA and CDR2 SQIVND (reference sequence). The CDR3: CASSPRLGRGSHNEQFF. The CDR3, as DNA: TGTGCCAGTAGTCCCCGCCTCGGACGCGGCTCCCACAATGAGCAGTTCTTC.

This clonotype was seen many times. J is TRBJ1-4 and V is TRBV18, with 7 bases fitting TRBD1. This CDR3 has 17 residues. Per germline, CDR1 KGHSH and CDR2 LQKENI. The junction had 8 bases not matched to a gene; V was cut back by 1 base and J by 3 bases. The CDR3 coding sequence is TGTGCCAGCTCACCACGGCAAGGGGGCGCAGCTAATGAAAAACTGTTTTTT. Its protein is CASSPRQGGAANEKLFF.

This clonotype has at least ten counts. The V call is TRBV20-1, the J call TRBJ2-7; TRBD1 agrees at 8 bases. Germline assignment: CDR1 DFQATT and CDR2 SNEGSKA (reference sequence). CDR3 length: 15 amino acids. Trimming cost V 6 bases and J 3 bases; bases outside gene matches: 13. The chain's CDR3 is CSARPSGTGLYEQYF. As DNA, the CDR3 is TGCAGTGCCCGTCCAAGTGGGACAGGACTCTACGAGCAGTACTTC.

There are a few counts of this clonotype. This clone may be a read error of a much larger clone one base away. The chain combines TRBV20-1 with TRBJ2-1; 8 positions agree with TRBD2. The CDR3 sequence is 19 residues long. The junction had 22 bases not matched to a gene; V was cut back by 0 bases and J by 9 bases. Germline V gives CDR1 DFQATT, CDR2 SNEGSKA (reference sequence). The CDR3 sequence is CSARDGGPSTGRASSEQFF. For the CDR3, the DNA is TGCAGTGCTAGAGATGGAGGTCCTTCTACCGGGAGGGCCTCATCTGAGCAGTTCTTC.

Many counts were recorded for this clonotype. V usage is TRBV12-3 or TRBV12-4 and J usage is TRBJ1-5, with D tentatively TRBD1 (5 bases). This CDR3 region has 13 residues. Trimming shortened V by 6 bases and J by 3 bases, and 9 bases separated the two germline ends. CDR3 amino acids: CASREQDNQPQHF. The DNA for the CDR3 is TGTGCCAGCAGGGAACAGGACAATCAGCCCCAGCATTTT.

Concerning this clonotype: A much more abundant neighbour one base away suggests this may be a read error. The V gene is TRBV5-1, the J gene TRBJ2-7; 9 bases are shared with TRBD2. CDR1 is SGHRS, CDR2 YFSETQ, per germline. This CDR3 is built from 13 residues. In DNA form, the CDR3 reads TGCGCCAGCAGGCTAGCGGGGATGGACGACCAGTACTTC. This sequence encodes CASRLAGMDDQYF.

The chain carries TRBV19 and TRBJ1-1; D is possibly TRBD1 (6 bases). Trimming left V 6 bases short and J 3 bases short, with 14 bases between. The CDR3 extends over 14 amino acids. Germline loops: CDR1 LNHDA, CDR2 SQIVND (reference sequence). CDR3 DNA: TGTGCCAGTAGGGGGTTCAGGGGAGACACTGAAGCTTTCTTT. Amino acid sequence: CASRGFRGDTEAFF.

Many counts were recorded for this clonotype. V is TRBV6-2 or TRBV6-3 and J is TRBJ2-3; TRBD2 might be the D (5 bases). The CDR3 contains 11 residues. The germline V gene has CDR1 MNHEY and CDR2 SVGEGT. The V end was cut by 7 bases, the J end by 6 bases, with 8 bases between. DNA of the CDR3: TGTGCCAGCACCAGAGGGGATACGCAGTATTTT. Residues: CASTRGDTQYF.

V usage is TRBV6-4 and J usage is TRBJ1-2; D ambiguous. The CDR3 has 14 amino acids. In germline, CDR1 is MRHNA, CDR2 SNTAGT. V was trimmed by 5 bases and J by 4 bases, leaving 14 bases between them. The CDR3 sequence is CASSHLGPRYGYTF. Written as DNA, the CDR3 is TGTGCCAGCAGTCACTTAGGGCCGCGCTATGGCTACACCTTC.

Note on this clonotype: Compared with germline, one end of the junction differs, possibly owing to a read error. CDR3 sequence (DNA): TGTGTCAGCAGCCAAGAAGTTGCGGGGGGGAATATCCATGAGCAGTTCTTC. Amino acids: CVSSQEVAGGNIHEQFF. The chain links TRBV4-2 to TRBJ2-1; 9 bases agree with TRBD2. The CDR3 runs to 17 residues. CDR1 is LGHNA, CDR2 YNFKEQ, per germline.

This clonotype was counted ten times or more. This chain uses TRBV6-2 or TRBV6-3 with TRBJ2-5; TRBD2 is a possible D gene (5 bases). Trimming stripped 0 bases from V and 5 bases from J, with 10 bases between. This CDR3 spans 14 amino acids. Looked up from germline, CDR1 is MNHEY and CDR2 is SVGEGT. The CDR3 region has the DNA TGTGCCAGCAGTTACTCGGTTAGCGTGGAGACCCAGTACTTC. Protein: CASSYSVSVETQYF.

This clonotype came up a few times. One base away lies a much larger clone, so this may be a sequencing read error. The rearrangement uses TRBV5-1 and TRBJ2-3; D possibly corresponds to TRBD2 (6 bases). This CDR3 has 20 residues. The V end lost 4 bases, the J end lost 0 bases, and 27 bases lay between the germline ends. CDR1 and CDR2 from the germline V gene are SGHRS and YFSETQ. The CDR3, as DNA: TGCGCCAGCAGCATGACCCATCGACAGTGCGGGGCCCGAAGCACAGATACGCAGTATTTT. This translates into CASSMTHRQCGARSTDTQYF. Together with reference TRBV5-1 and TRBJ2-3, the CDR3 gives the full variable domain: KAGVTQTPRYLIKTRGQQVTLSCSPISGHRSVSWYQQTPGQGLQFLFEYFSETQRNKGNFPGRFSGRQFSNSRSEMNVSTLELGDSALYLCASSMTHRQCGARSTDTQYFGPGTRLTVL.

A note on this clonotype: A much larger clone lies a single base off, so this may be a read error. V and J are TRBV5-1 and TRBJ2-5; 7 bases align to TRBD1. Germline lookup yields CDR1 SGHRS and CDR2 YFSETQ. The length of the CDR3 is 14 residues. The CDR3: CGSTRQGRGETQYF. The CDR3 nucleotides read TGCGGCAGCACCCGACAGGGCAGGGGAGAGACCCAGTACTTC. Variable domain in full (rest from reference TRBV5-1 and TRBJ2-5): KAGVTQTPRYLIKTRGQQVTLSCSPISGHRSVSWYQQTPGQGLQFLFEYFSETQRNKGNFPGRFSGRQFSNSRSEMNVSTLELGDSALYLCGSTRQGRGETQYFGPGTRLLVL.

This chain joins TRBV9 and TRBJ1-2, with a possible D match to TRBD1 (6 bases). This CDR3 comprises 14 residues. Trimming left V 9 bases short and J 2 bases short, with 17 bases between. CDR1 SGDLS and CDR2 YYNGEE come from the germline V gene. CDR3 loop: CANNVKGQNYGYTF. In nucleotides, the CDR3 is TGTGCCAACAACGTAAAGGGACAAAACTATGGCTACACCTTC.

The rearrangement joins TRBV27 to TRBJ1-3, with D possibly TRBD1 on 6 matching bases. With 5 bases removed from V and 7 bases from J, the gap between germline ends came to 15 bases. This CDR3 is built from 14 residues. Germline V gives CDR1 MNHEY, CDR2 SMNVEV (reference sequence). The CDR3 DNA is TGTGCCAGCAGTCCGGGGGGGCCAAGGAACACCATATATTTT. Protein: CASSPGGPRNTIYF.

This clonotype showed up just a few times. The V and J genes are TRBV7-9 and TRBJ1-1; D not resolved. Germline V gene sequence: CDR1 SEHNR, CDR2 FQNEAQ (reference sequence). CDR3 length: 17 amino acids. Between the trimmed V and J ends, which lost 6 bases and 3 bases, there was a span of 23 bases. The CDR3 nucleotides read TGTGCCAGCAGACTACAACTACAAGCTCAAAGGGACACTGAAGCTTTCTTT. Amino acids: CASRLQLQAQRDTEAFF.

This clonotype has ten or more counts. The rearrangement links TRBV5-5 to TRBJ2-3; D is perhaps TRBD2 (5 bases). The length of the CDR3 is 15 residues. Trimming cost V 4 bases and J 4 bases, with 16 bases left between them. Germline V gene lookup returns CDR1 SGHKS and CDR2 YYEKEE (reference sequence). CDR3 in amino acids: CASSRLRGSSDTQYF. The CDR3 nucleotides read TGTGCCAGCAGCCGGCTACGGGGTTCATCAGATACGCAGTATTTT.